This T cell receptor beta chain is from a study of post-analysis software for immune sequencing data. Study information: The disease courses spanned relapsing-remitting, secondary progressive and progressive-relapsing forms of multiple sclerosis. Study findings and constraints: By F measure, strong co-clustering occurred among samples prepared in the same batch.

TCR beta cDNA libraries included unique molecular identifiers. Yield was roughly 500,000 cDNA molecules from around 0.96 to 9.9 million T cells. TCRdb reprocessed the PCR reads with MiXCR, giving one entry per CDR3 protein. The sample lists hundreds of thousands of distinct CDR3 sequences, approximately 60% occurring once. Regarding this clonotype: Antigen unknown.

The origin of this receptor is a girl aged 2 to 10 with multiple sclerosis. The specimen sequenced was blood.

The CDR3 reads CASSLGREDEQFF. The CDR3 DNA is TGTGCCAGCAGCTTAGGTCGGGAGGATGAGCAGTTCTTC. The V call is TRBV7-2, the J call TRBJ2-1; 7 bases match TRBD2. The CDR3 runs to 13 residues. CDR1 is SGHTA and CDR2 is FQGNSA in the germline V gene. With 1 base clipped from V and 8 bases from J, the junction kept 2 bases outside the gene matches.